The T cell receptor beta chain described here comes from a study of neurological immune-mediated disorders. The CDR3 sequence is 16 residues long. Trimming cost V 3 bases and J 5 bases; bases outside gene matches: 13. CDR1 SGHRS and CDR2 YFSETQ come from the germline V gene. 5'RACE with 10-nucleotide random UMIs generated the cDNA. Over 160 million TCR-beta sequences from 15-18 subjects were obtained in each sequencing run. Via MiXCR, TCRdb re-called the 5' RACE reads, giving one row per CDR3 protein. The profile shows some 77,000 distinct CDR3 sequences, around 9.9% of them singletons. The unsorted libraries originated from 2 million PBMCs kept at -80 C. This clonotype occurred many times.

Input material: PBMCs. V is TRBV5-1 and J is TRBJ1-1; 7 bases line up with TRBD1. This receptor was obtained from a man aged 45-60 years in good health. DNA of the CDR3: TGCGCCAGCAGCTCGGGTAACACAGGGGAGGGAACTGAAGCTTTCTTT. Encoded protein: CASSSGNTGEGTEAFF.